Reported below is one TCR beta chain. CDR3 length: 15 amino acids. Germline V gives CDR1 SGHNT, CDR2 YYREEE (reference sequence). V lost 0 bases, J lost 6 bases, and 7 bases stayed unmatched. Those who participated ranged in age from roughly 18 to 100 years and resided in about two dozen US areas. The data were taken from a study of blood T cell repertoires in COVID-19. Overall study context: Donors in the United States, Italy and Spain gave samples during acute or convalescent COVID-19. Sources were T cells, B-cell-depleted T cells, or PBMCs; the material itself was cDNA or gDNA.

Authors' analysis steps: The assay estimated nucleated cells by amplifying reference gene primers. Some clones are missing from TCRdb's copy, which holds only in-frame ones; the method was immunoSEQ multiplex PCR. V and J calls and clone size are given by that table; D and trimming were obtained from the DNA. This sample has a few hundred thousand clones, with 70% to 90% found just once. This clonotype was sampled from a woman aged 40 to 55 who had recovered from COVID-19. Sequenced: PBMCs or T cells enriched from blood (not recorded which). V and J are TRBV5-4 and TRBJ1-1, with 8 nucleotides matching TRBD1. This CDR3 is CASSLGANRGAEAFF. The CDR3 DNA is TGTGCCAGCAGCTTGGGAGCGAACAGGGGGGCTGAAGCTTTCTTT.